This T cell receptor (beta chain) was retrieved from a study of blood T cell repertoires in COVID-19. Study summary: Samples of COVID-19 (acute and convalescent) were obtained from the United States, Italy and Spain. From T cells, B-cell-depleted T cells, or PBMCs came the material, which was cDNA or gDNA.

In the original processing: Estimation of nucleated cell counts was performed using reference gene primer amplification. Produced via immunoSEQ multiplex PCR; TCRdb's table is partial and in-frame only. The V and J calls and clone size were taken over from that table, and D and trimming were inferred from the DNA. Of around 200,000 clones in the sample, roughly 88% were seen once. The germline V gene encodes CDR1 SGHTA and CDR2 FQGTGA. The CDR3 length is 16 residues. V shed 1 base, J shed 0 bases, and the junction held 3 bases outside the gene matches. Sequencing input: peripheral blood. This rearrangement joins TRBV7-3 to TRBJ2-3, with TRBD2 matching over 8 bases. The sequence derives from a human donor with active or convalescent COVID-19. The donor label of this sample is uncertain. CDR3 loop: CASSLRIAGSTDTQYF. Written as DNA, the CDR3 is TGTGCCAGCAGCTTAAGGATAGCGGGGAGCACAGATACGCAGTATTTT.